This record concerns one T cell receptor (beta chain) sequence. Its cognate antigen is unknown. One end of the junction varies from germline; a read error may be responsible. Researchers took RNA transcripts and amplified the TCR beta CDR3 regions from them. An initial round of RT-PCR targeting the TCR CDR3 relied on the HTBI primer set. TCRdb reanalysed the multiplex PCR reads using MiXCR and keeps one entry per CDR3 protein. The sample records around 570,000 distinct CDR3 sequences, 15% to 20% being singletons. These data come from a study of T cells in Graves' hyperthyroidism and ophthalmopathy. Study in general: Upon initial diagnosis and before any treatment, peripheral blood was collected. The study's findings and limits: Ophthalmopathy could be told apart from stable hyperthyroidism with a 13 V-J model.

Inclusion characteristics of ophthalmopathy patients comprised a Clinical Activity Score of at least 3, a NOSPECS grade of at least 4, and duration under 3 months. Patients with uncontrolled infections, other autoimmune diseases, pregnancy or lactation were excluded. The CDR3 runs 14 residues. The germline V gene encodes CDR1 SGHNT and CDR2 YYREEE (reference sequence). The TCR was taken from a middle-aged man with Graves' ophthalmopathy. The sequenced material came from blood. V and J are TRBV5-4 and TRBJ2-5, with 9 positions matching TRBD2. CDR3 sequence reads: CASSSGGLAGPPHF. The DNA of the CDR3 is TGTGCCAGCAGCTCGGGGGGCCTAGCGGGACCACCCCACTTC.